The rows below give T cell receptor beta chains drawn from one sample of a study of blood T cells in healthy people across ages. In TCRdb, the 5' RACE reads were re-called with MiXCR into one record per CDR3 protein. The repertoire has around 520,000 distinct CDR3 sequences, 25% to 35% of them found once; the top ten carry approximately 3.6%. Another study also made use of these data, one on T cells of mothers and their children.

The sample comprised blood. The source is a boy younger than 10 in good health. Both conserved end residues are part of each CDR3.

cdr3_length | v_call | cdr3_aa
14 | TRBV10-3 | CAISEAPIGDTIYF
14 | TRBV7-2 | CASSLASGPYEQHF
14 | TRBV7-7 | CASSLQVSGKTQYF
14 | TRBV27 | CASTVPGQGVEQFF
14 | TRBV3-1 | CASSQSRTVGTYYF
14 | TRBV20-1 | CSARTGGGDYEQYF
14 | TRBV5-1 | CASSLGTFSYEQYF
15 | TRBV12-5 | CASGFDSKGGGLQHF
14 | TRBV12-3/TRBV12-4 | CASGSWDVEETQYF
11 | TRBV29-1 | CSVTDGDGYTF
15 | TRBV27 | CASSQGWATNEKLFF
13 | TRBV5-1 | CASSTGDQRGYTF
17 | TRBV2 | CASSANSPRGNTGELFF
14 | TRBV7-9 | CASSTGGGDYGYTF
13 | TRBV20-1 | CSAHIGGSETQYF
15 | TRBV6-1 | CASSPSPGEAQPQHF
15 | TRBV12-3/TRBV12-4 | CASSAPGSGYNEQFF
11 | TRBV7-9 | CASSQGDVEYF
15 | TRBV13 | CASSPFGGSWNEQFF
17 | TRBV11-1 | CASTPSGGTNGGETQYF
14 | TRBV7-9 | CASSLDRGEEKLFF
16 | TRBV5-6 | CASSLRIRAGGETQYF